The source of this T cell receptor beta chain is a study of shared clonotypes between healthy human individuals. The germline V gene has CDR1 SNHLY and CDR2 FYNNEI. The CDR3 sequence is 15 residues long. Trimming removed 8 bases from V and 4 bases from J; junction bases left unmatched: 5. To note about this clone: What it binds is unknown.

Profiling relied on immunoSEQ multiplex PCR, and the TCRdb table lists in-frame clones only, not all of them. The sample lists 1.5 million to 2.5 million clones; 85% to 95% were seen once. Study findings and constraints: Clonotypes shared by all four sorted-subset donors had higher generation probabilities than non-shared clonotypes.

Positive CCR7 selection of CD45RO-negative cells yielded the naive CD8 cells, and terminally differentiated effector memory CD45RA+ cells were excluded. The donors, all of them Caucasian adults, lived in Nashville, Tennessee. The receptor was isolated from a man between 18 and 29 years old in good health. V gene TRBV2 combines with J gene TRBJ2-1, with 13 bases lining up with TRBD2. Sequencing used naive CD8+ T cells sorted from blood. This CDR3 reads CASQGTSGVYNEQFF. CDR3 nucleotides: TGTGCCAGCCAAGGGACTAGCGGGGTTTACAATGAGCAGTTCTTC.